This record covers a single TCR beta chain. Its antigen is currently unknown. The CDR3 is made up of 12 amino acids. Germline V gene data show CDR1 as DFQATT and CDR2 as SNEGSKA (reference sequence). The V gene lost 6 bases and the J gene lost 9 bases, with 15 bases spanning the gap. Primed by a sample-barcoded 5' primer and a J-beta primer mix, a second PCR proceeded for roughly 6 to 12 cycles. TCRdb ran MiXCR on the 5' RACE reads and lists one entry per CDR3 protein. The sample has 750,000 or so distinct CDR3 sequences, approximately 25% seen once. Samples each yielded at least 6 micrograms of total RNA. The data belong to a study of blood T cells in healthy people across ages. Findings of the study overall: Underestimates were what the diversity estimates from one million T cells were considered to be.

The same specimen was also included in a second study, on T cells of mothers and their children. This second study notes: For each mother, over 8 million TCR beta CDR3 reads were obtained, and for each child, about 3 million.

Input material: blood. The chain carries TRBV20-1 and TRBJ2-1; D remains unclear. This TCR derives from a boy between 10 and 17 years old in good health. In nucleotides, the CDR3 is TGCAGTGCCAACTACCCAAACAGTGAGCAGTTCTTC. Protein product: CSANYPNSEQFF.